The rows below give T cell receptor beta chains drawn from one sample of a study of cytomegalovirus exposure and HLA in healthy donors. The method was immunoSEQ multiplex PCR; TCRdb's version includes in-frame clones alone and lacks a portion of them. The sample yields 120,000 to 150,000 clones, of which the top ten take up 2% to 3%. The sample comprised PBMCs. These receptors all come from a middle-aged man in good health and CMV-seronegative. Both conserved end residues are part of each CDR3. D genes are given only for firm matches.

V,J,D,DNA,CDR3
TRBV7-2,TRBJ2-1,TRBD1,TGTGCCAGCAGCTCTGACAGGGGTGCCTACAATGAGCAGTTCTTC,CASSSDRGAYNEQFF
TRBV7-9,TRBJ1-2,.,TGTGCCAGCAGCTTTCGTTCGGATGGCTACACCTTC,CASSFRSDGYTF
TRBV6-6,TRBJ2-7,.,TGTGCCAGCAGTTCAAACTACAGGGAGCAGTACTTC,CASSSNYREQYF
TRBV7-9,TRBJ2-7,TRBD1,TGTGCCAGCAGCTTAGCGCCCGGGACAGGAGCCTACGAGCAGTACTTC,CASSLAPGTGAYEQYF
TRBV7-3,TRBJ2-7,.,TGTGCCAGCAGCTCGACAGGAAACTCCTACGAGCAGTACTTC,CASSSTGNSYEQYF
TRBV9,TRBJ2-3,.,TGTGCCAGCAGCTCTTCAGGCAGGTTAAGAAGCACAGATACGCAGTATTTT,CASSSSGRLRSTDTQYF
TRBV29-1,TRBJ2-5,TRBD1,TGCAGCGTTGACCCGTATGGGACAGGGGAGACCCAGTACTTC,CSVDPYGTGETQYF
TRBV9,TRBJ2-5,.,TGTGCCAGCAGCGTAGGAGGGCAGACCCAGTACTTC,CASSVGGQTQYF
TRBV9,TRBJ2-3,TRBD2,TGTGCCAGCAGCCCCCCGGGACTAGCGGGGGGGTCAGATACGCAGTATTTT,CASSPPGLAGGSDTQYF
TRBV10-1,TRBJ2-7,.,TGCGCCAGCAAATGGGGGCAGTCCCACGAGCAGTACTTC,CASKWGQSHEQYF
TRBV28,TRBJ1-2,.,TGTGCCAGCACCTTCCGGGTTGGGGGCCGAGGCTACACCTTC,CASTFRVGGRGYTF
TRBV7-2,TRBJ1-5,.,TGTGCCAGCAGCTTAGTGGGGGGGGATCGGGGTCAGCCCCAGCATTTT,CASSLVGGDRGQPQHF
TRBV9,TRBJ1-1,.,TGTGCCAGCAGCGTAGAGGCGGCGAACACTGAAGCTTTCTTT,CASSVEAANTEAFF
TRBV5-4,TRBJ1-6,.,TGTGCCAGCAGCTTGGACTCAGGAATTAATTCACCCCTCCACTTT,CASSLDSGINSPLHF
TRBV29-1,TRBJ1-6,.,TGCAGCGTTGGAGACGTGGCAAATTCACCCCTCCACTTT,CSVGDVANSPLHF
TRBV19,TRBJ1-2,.,TGTGGAAGGGAAAGGGGTTATGGCTACACCTTC,CGRERGYGYTF
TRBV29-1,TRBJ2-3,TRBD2,TGCAGCGTTGGTAGCGGGATTTATACGCAGTATTTT,CSVGSGIYTQYF
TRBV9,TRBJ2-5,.,TGTGCCAGCAGCGTAGGGGCGGGGGAGACCCAGTACTTC,CASSVGAGETQYF
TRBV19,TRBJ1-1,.,TGTGCCAGTAGTATTGCGGGGGCCGCTGAAGCTTTCTTT,CASSIAGAAEAFF
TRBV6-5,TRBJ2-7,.,TGTGCCAGCAGGTCGGAGTTATACGAGCAGTACTTC,CASRSELYEQYF
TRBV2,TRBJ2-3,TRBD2,TGTGCCAGCAGTTCCCGAACTACGGCAGCGGGGGCAAATACGCAGTATTTT,CASSSRTTAAGANTQYF
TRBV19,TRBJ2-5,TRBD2,TGTGCCAGTAGTCCTTACTTGGGTAGCGGGGGCCAAGAGACCCAGTACTTC,CASSPYLGSGGQETQYF
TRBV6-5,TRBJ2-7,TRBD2,TGTGCCAGCAGCTACCGGGACTACTACTACGAGCAGTACTTC,CASSYRDYYYEQYF
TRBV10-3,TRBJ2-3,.,TGTGCCATCTCCGGGACGACTAGTAGTGCGGATACGCAGTATTTT,CAISGTTSSADTQYF
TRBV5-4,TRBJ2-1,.,TGTGCCAGCAGCTCAAACCCGACAGGAGACAATGAGCAGTTCTTC,CASSSNPTGDNEQFF
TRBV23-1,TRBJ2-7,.,TGCGCCGTCCCTAAACGGGACACCTCCTACGAGCAGTACTTC,CAVPKRDTSYEQYF
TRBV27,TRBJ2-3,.,TGTGCCAGCAGTACATTAACAGATACGCAGTATTTT,CASSTLTDTQYF
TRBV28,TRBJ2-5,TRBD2,TGTGCCAGCAGTACACTCGGGGCTGAGCGGGGCCAGAGGGAGACCCAGTACTTC,CASSTLGAERGQRETQYF
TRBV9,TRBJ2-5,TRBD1,TGTGCCAGCAGCCGGGACAGGGGGTACCAAGAGACCCAGTACTTC,CASSRDRGYQETQYF
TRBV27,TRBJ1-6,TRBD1,TGTGCCAGCAGTTTAGAGACAGGGGAAAATTCACCCCTCCACTTT,CASSLETGENSPLHF
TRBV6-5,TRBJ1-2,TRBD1,TGTGCCAGCAGTCGACAGGGATCAGGCTATGGCTACACCTTC,CASSRQGSGYGYTF
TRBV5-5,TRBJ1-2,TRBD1,TGTGCCAGCAGCCTAGACCCGGGACAGAAGGGTGGCTACACCTTC,CASSLDPGQKGGYTF
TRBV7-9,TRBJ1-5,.,TGTGCCAGCAGCTTTGACAGAAATCAGCCCCAGCATTTT,CASSFDRNQPQHF
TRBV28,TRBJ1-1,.,TGTGCCAGCAGTTTAGGCAGGGCGGACACTGAAGCTTTCTTT,CASSLGRADTEAFF
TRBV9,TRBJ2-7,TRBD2,TGTGCCAGCAGCGTAGCTAACGGGGGGGCAAGCGAGCAGTACTTC,CASSVANGGASEQYF
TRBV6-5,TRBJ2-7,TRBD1,TGTGCCAGCAGTAGGGACAGGAGTACCTACGAGCAGTACTTC,CASSRDRSTYEQYF
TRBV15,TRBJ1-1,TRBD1,TGTGCCACCAGCAGAGGGACAGGACCCTACACTGAAGCTTTCTTT,CATSRGTGPYTEAFF
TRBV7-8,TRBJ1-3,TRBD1,TGTGCCAGCAGCTCACCCGGGACAGGGGGCAGATATTTT,CASSSPGTGGRYF
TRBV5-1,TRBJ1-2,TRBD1,TGCGCCAGCAGCTCATCAACAGGGGGCGCGGAAGGCTACACCTTC,CASSSSTGGAEGYTF
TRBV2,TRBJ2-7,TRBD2,TGTGCCAGCATTGTTCAGACCGGGGGGGGAGGGGAGCAGTACTTC,CASIVQTGGGGEQYF
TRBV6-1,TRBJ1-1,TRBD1,TGTGCCAGCAGTGAATCGGACAGGAAAGAAGCTTTCTTT,CASSESDRKEAFF
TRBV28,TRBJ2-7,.,TGTGCCATCGCGGGACAGACCTCCTACGAGCAGTACTTC,CAIAGQTSYEQYF
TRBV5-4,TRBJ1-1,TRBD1,TGTGCCAGCAGCTCAGGGACAGGGTCCATGAACACTGAAGCTTTCTTT,CASSSGTGSMNTEAFF
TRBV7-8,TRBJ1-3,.,TGTGCCAGCAGCTCTAGCGGCCTCTCTGGAAACACCATATATTTT,CASSSSGLSGNTIYF
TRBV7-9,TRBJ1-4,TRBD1,TGTGCCAGCAGCTCGGGAGGAGGGACAGGGGAAAATGAAAAACTGTTTTTT,CASSSGGGTGENEKLFF
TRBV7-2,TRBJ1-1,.,TGTGCCAGCAGCTCCTACCTGAACACTGAAGCTTTCTTT,CASSSYLNTEAFF